This T cell receptor (beta chain) is from a study of blood T cell repertoires in COVID-19. Across the study: Nucleic acid was either cDNA or gDNA, and it came from T cells, B-cell-depleted T cells, or PBMCs.

Source study methods: Reference gene primer amplification in the assay estimated nucleated cell counts. Clones were sequenced by immunoSEQ multiplex PCR, and TCRdb holds only the in-frame ones, with some missing. That table gives V, J and clone size, and the DNA gave D and trimming. Of some 230,000 clones in the sample, around 80% were seen once. V shed 1 base and J shed 0 bases, with 9 bases lying between them. There are 15 residues in the CDR3. Germline assignment: CDR1 LGHDT and CDR2 YNNKEL (reference sequence). This clone occurred a few times. The origin of this receptor is a woman in her sixties or seventies who had recovered from COVID-19. This chain links TRBV3-1 (or the pseudogene TRBV3-2) with TRBJ1-2; D is perhaps TRBD1 (6 bases). Specimen: peripheral blood. CDR3 nucleotide sequence: TGTGCCAGCAGCCAAGCCGGGACATCTAACTATGGCTACACCTTC. Translated: CASSQAGTSNYGYTF.